This T cell receptor (beta chain) emerged from a study of shared clonotypes between healthy human individuals. There are 12 residues in the CDR3. Germline lookup yields CDR1 SGHTA and CDR2 FQGNSA. Losses at the gene ends were 6 bases for V and 8 bases for J; bases not matched to a gene: 6. Measured with immunoSEQ multiplex PCR; TCRdb has only the in-frame clones, and not every one. The data show around 1.6 million clones, with 95% to 99% seen just once and 0.4% to 0.55% held by the top ten. The chain employs TRBV7-2 and TRBJ1-2; 7 bases are a match to TRBD1. The sample comprised naive CD4+ T cells sorted from blood. The subset: CD45RA+ positively selected. The sequence came from a man aged 30-40 years in good health. CDR3 DNA: TGTGCCAGCAGTTCCACAGGGGACGGCTACACCTTC. This codes for CASSSTGDGYTF.